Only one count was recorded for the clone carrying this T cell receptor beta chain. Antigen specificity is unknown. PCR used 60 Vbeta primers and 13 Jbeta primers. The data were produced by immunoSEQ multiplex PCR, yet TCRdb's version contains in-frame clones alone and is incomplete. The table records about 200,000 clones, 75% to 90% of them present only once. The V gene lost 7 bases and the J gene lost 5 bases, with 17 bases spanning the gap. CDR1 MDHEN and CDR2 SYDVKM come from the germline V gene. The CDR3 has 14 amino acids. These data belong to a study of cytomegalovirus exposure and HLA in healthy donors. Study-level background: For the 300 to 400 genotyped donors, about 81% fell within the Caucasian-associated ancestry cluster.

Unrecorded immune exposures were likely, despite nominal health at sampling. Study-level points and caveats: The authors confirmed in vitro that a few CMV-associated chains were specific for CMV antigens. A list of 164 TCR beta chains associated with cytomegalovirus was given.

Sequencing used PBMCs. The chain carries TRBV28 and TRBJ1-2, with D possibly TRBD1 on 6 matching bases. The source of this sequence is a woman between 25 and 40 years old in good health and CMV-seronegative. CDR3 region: CASTPGGGAYGYTF. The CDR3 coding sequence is TGTGCCAGCACGCCTGGAGGGGGGGCATATGGCTACACCTTC.